The T cell receptor beta chain described here comes from a study of beta chain features in type 1 diabetes. Study results and caveats: The naive, central memory and Treg TCRB repertoires of patients appeared to be more similar to one another than those of healthy donors. Moderate yet significant TCRB CDR3 shortening was seen in Type 1 diabetes patients in all four CD4+ subsets.

All of the isolated RNA was reverse transcribed, so expressed TCRB transcripts were sequenced. Assay: immunoSEQ multiplex PCR; the TCRdb copy retains only in-frame clones and omits some. Here the sample spans 150,000 to 180,000 clones, 10% to 13% being singletons. The sample holds a few counts of this clone. The antigen is undetermined. There was one heparinised blood draw per donor, averaging approximately 120 mL. This receptor was taken from a man between 25 and 39 years old with type 1 diabetes. Material for sequencing was central memory CD4+ T cells from blood.

In DNA, the CDR3 is TGTGCCAGCTCAGGGGACAGGGCCTATGGCTACACCTTC. Translation gives CASSGDRAYGYTF. The V gene is TRBV18, the J gene TRBJ1-2; TRBD1 matches 9 bases. The germline V gene has CDR1 KGHSH and CDR2 LQKENI. The CDR3 runs 13 residues. The junction had 2 bases not matched to a gene; V was cut back by 5 bases and J by 4 bases. Full variable domain (missing parts from reference TRBV18 and TRBJ1-2): NAGVMQNPRHLVRRRGQEARLRCSPMKGHSHVYWYRQLPEEGLKFMVYLQKENIIDESGMPKERFSAEFPKEGPSILRIQQVVRGDSAAYFCASSGDRAYGYTFGSGTRLTVV.